A single sample is the source of the 23 T cell receptor beta chains below, sequenced in a study of beta chain features in type 1 diabetes. Since all of the isolated RNA was reverse transcribed, expressed TCRB transcripts were what got sequenced. Profiled with immunoSEQ multiplex PCR; TCRdb holds only in-frame clones, not every one. The profile shows about 150,000 clones, roughly 10% of them singletons. Which antigens these TCRs recognize remains unknown. Study results and limitations: TCRB CDR3s from Type 1 diabetes patients were moderately but significantly shorter in all four CD4+ subsets.

The sequencing input was central memory CD4+ T cells from blood. The receptors derive from a woman aged 30 to 39 with type 1 diabetes.

This chain uses TRBV2 with TRBJ2-5; no firm D call. The CDR3 extends over 13 amino acids. V gave up 3 bases and J gave up 5 bases, with 10 bases separating them. Germline CDR1 and CDR2: SNHLY and FYNNEI. CDR3 nucleotides: TGTGCCAGCAGTGACACAGACGGTGAGACCCAGTACTTC. As protein: CASSDTDGETQYF.

This clone has a count of ten or more. This chain uses TRBV28 with TRBJ1-5, with D perhaps TRBD1 (6 bases). Trimming removed 5 bases from V and 9 bases from J, with 17 bases in between. Germline V gene sequence: CDR1 MDHEN, CDR2 SYDVKM. This CDR3 comprises 14 residues. CDR3 region: CASSPSTGRLPQHF. In DNA form, the CDR3 reads TGTGCCAGCAGTCCGTCGACAGGACGACTGCCCCAGCATTTT.

In its sample, this clone was seen a few times. The chain carries TRBV30 and TRBJ2-7, with 10 bases identical to TRBD2. V dropped 5 bases and J dropped 4; count of bases not matched to a gene: 8. Germline CDR1 GTSNPN, CDR2 SVGIG (reference sequence). The CDR3 has 14 amino acids. CDR3 sequence: CAWSGLADYYEQYF. The CDR3 nucleotides read TGTGCCTGGTCAGGACTAGCGGACTATTACGAGCAGTACTTC. The full variable domain, rest sourced from reference TRBV30 and TRBJ2-7, is SQTIHQWPATLVQPVGSPLSLECTVEGTSNPNLYWYRQAAGRGLQLLFYSVGIGQISSEVPQNLSASRPQDRQFILSSKKLLLSDSGFYLCAWSGLADYYEQYFGPGTRLTVT.

Only a few counts were recorded for this clone. CDR3 sequence (DNA): TGTGCCAGCAGTTACGGACAGGGTGGTCAGTACTTC. Protein: CASSYGQGGQYF. The chain has TRBV2 and TRBJ2-7, with 8 positions matching TRBD1. The V gene end was trimmed by 5 bases and the J gene end by 10 bases; junction bases not matched to a gene: 7. Germline V gives CDR1 SNHLY, CDR2 FYNNEI. The CDR3 is made up of 12 amino acids.

Only a few counts were recorded for this clone. J is TRBJ1-1 and V is TRBV13; no firm D call. This CDR3 region has 14 residues. Germline-derived CDR1 and CDR2 are PRHDT and FYEKMQ (reference sequence). Trimming stripped 6 bases from V and 2 bases from J, with 13 bases between. The CDR3 DNA is TGTGCCAGCAGGTCGCGGAAGGTAAACACTGAAGCTTTCTTT. It yields the protein CASRSRKVNTEAFF.

This clone was observed a few times. In DNA, the CDR3 is TGTGCCAGCAGCGCCGGGACAGGGTTCATTCAGTACTTC. The encoded protein is CASSAGTGFIQYF. The V gene is TRBV9, the J gene TRBJ2-4; 9 bases align to TRBD1. Germline CDR1 and CDR2: SGDLS and YYNGEE. V shed 3 bases and J 9 bases; nucleotides not matched to a gene: 4. CDR3 size: 13 residues.

The V gene is TRBV4-2, the J gene TRBJ2-5, with 10 bases lining up with TRBD2. Germline V gives CDR1 LGHNA, CDR2 YNFKEQ. Trimming cost V 0 bases and J 5 bases; bases outside gene matches: 6. The CDR3 length is 16 residues. As DNA, the CDR3 is TGTGCCAGCAGCCAAGACCTAGCGGGGGCAGGGGAGACCCAGTACTTC. Translation: CASSQDLAGAGETQYF.

The chain couples TRBV11-2 to TRBJ2-1; TRBD2 matches 7 bases. Germline values: CDR1 SGHAT, CDR2 FQNNGV. V was clipped by 2 bases and J by 8 bases; unmatched bases: 3. CDR3 length: 13 residues. As DNA, the CDR3 is TGTGCCAGCAGCTTATGGAGCGGGGATGAGCAGTTCTTC. This codes for CASSLWSGDEQFF.

V and J are TRBV6-1 and TRBJ1-1, with D possibly being TRBD1 (6 bases). Germline lookup yields CDR1 MNHNS and CDR2 SASEGT. Trimming removed 6 bases at V and 1 base at J, with 9 bases between. This CDR3 region has 13 residues. The CDR3: CASRVQGNTEAFF. DNA of the CDR3: TGTGCCAGCAGGGTACAGGGGAACACTGAAGCTTTCTTT.

The V gene is TRBV2, the J gene TRBJ2-7, with a tentative D call TRBD2 (6 bases). The germline CDR1 and CDR2 sequences are SNHLY and FYNNEI. The germline V and J ends were trimmed by 7 bases and 1 base, with 11 bases remaining between them. CDR3 length: 13 amino acids. The CDR3 spells CASKRRDSYEQYF. In nucleotides, the CDR3 is TGTGCCAGCAAAAGGAGGGATTCCTACGAGCAGTACTTC.

This clone has only a few counts. The chain carries TRBV5-6 and TRBJ1-1; TRBD1 might be the D (5 bases). V lost 4 bases, J lost 3 bases, and 22 bases lay in between. The CDR3 length is 17 residues. Germline CDR1 is SGHDT and CDR2 is YYEEEE. The CDR3 protein is CASSLSGQSWGDTEAFF. CDR3 in DNA: TGTGCCAGCAGCCTGAGTGGACAAAGTTGGGGGGACACTGAAGCTTTCTTT.

This clone has a handful of counts. The V call is TRBV25-1, the J call TRBJ2-5, with 7 bases matching TRBD2. Unmatched junction bases numbered 4, after V lost 4 bases and J lost 2 bases. CDR1 MGHDK and CDR2 SYGVNS come from the germline V gene. The CDR3 length is 14 residues. CDR3 nucleotides: TGTGCCAGCAGTGGGGGAGGGGCACAAGAGACCCAGTACTTC. Its translation is CASSGGGAQETQYF.

The chain combines TRBV28 with TRBJ2-7, with 11 bases identical to TRBD2. Trimming removed 10 bases from V and 4 bases from J; junction bases left unmatched: 12. Germline lookup yields CDR1 MDHEN and CDR2 SYDVKM. This CDR3 is 15 amino acids long. CDR3 bases: TGTGCCACCAGGGGGGCGACTAGCGGGGATTACGAGCAGTACTTC. Translating it yields CATRGATSGDYEQYF.

Only a few counts were recorded for this clone. The CDR3 region is CASSVGPSGTSSYNEQFF. The CDR3 coding sequence is TGTGCCAGCAGCGTAGGTCCTAGCGGGACCAGCTCCTACAATGAGCAGTTCTTC. This sequence joins TRBV9 and TRBJ2-1; 9 nucleotides agree with TRBD2. Per the germline V gene, CDR1 is SGDLS and CDR2 is YYNGEE. This CDR3 comprises 18 residues. V lost 0 bases and J lost 0; bases outside the gene matches: 7. The full variable domain, its missing parts supplied by reference TRBV9 and TRBJ2-1, is DSGVTQTPKHLITATGQRVTLRCSPRSGDLSVYWYQQSLDQGLQFLIQYYNGEERAKGNILERFSAQQFPDLHSELNLSSLELGDSALYFCASSVGPSGTSSYNEQFFGPGTRLTVL.

As DNA, the CDR3 is TGTGCCAGCAGTTCCCACGACAGATACGAGCAGTACTTC. It specifies CASSSHDRYEQYF. The chain links TRBV28 to TRBJ2-7, with TRBD1 as a possible D gene (5 bases). From germline, CDR1 is MDHEN and CDR2 SYDVKM. Trimming cost V 4 bases and J 4 bases, with 11 bases left between them. This CDR3 is built from 13 residues.

This clone was observed a handful of times. V usage is TRBV19 and J usage is TRBJ2-6; D is perhaps TRBD1 (5 bases). Trimming cost V 7 bases and J 0 bases, with 10 bases left between them. CDR1 and CDR2 (germline): LNHDA, SQIVND (reference sequence). The CDR3 is 15 amino acids. The CDR3 protein is CASNSQGSGANVLTF. The CDR3 region has the DNA TGTGCCAGTAATAGTCAGGGCTCTGGGGCCAACGTCCTGACTTTC.

The chain has TRBV5-1 and TRBJ2-1; TRBD2 aligns across 7 bases. V shed 0 bases and J 3 bases; nucleotides not matched to a gene: 3. The CDR3 has 15 residues. Looked up from germline, CDR1 is SGHRS and CDR2 is YFSETQ. The CDR3 sequence: CASSLAGGYYNEQFF. The CDR3 DNA sequence: TGCGCCAGCAGCTTGGCCGGGGGGTACTACAATGAGCAGTTCTTC. Filled out from reference TRBV5-1 and TRBJ2-1, the complete variable domain reads KAGVTQTPRYLIKTRGQQVTLSCSPISGHRSVSWYQQTPGQGLQFLFEYFSETQRNKGNFPGRFSGRQFSNSRSEMNVSTLELGDSALYLCASSLAGGYYNEQFFGPGTRLTVL.

This clone showed up just a few times. The genes are TRBV11-2 and TRBJ1-1; D gene uncertain. CDR3 length: 12 residues. Germline CDR1 SGHAT, CDR2 FQNNGV. The V gene lost 6 bases and the J gene lost 11 bases, with 16 bases spanning the gap. The CDR3 is CASSPFGQAAFF. The DNA for the CDR3 is TGTGCCAGCAGTCCATTTGGGCAGGCTGCTTTCTTT.

This clone was detected only a few times. Other nucleotide sequences in the sample specify the same CDR3. The V and J genes are TRBV30 and TRBJ1-1; D call uncertain. This CDR3 spans 14 amino acids. Germline V gene lookup returns CDR1 GTSNPN and CDR2 SVGIG (reference sequence). Trimming removed 0 bases at V and 1 base at J, with 9 bases between. As DNA, the CDR3 is TGTGCCTGGAGTGTATTAGGCGGGAACACTGAAGCTTTCTTT. This sequence encodes CAWSVLGGNTEAFF.

This clone was seen more than once but under ten times. The chain links TRBV5-4 to TRBJ2-1; TRBD1 is a possible D gene (6 bases). The CDR3 loop spans 15 amino acids. With 4 bases removed from V and 6 bases from J, the gap between germline ends came to 17 bases. CDR1 and CDR2 (germline): SGHNT, YYREEE (reference sequence). CDR3 in DNA: TGTGCCAGCAGCCCCGGACAGATAAGGGGCAATGAGCAGTTCTTC. Its protein is CASSPGQIRGNEQFF.

The CDR3 sequence: CASSPLGGSVQETQYF. CDR3 nucleotides: TGCGCCAGCAGCCCGTTAGGAGGGAGTGTTCAAGAGACCCAGTACTTC. The V and J genes are TRBV4-1 and TRBJ2-5; a possible D gene is TRBD2 (6 bases). The germline gives CDR1 MGHRA, CDR2 YSYEKL. The V and J ends lost 4 bases and 2 bases respectively, with 17 bases between them. The CDR3 is made up of 16 amino acids.

This clone was seen more than once but under ten times. The chain links TRBV30 to TRBJ2-1, with 10 bases fitting TRBD2. V was clipped by 3 bases and J by 10 bases; unmatched bases: 9. Germline V CDR1 and CDR2: GTSNPN, SVGIG (reference sequence). This CDR3 has 14 residues. The CDR3: CAWRKAGGPQEQFF. CDR3 DNA sequence: TGTGCCTGGAGAAAAGCGGGAGGGCCGCAGGAGCAGTTCTTC. Full variable domain (missing parts from reference TRBV30 and TRBJ2-1): SQTIHQWPATLVQPVGSPLSLECTVEGTSNPNLYWYRQAAGRGLQLLFYSVGIGQISSEVPQNLSASRPQDRQFILSSKKLLLSDSGFYLCAWRKAGGPQEQFFGPGTRLTVL.

The chain joins TRBV10-1 to TRBJ2-5; 12 nucleotides match TRBD2. V gave up 4 bases and J gave up 1 base; unmatched junction bases: 1. Germline V lookup: CDR1 WNHNN, CDR2 SYGVQD (reference sequence). CDR3 length: 15 amino acids. As DNA, the CDR3 is TGCGCCAGCAGTGCTAGCGGGAGGGTCCAAGAGACCCAGTACTTC. It yields the protein CASSASGRVQETQYF.